This T cell receptor beta chain was sequenced for a study of T cell repertoires in cytomegalovirus infection. Background on the study: It was recently identified HLA-C-restricted and well-studied HLA-B-restricted CMV epitopes that the study used. Matching HLA type and CMV infection were both indicated by public TCR beta signatures. Overall study findings and caveats: The study identified carriers of CMV plus the relevant HLA from cumulative public TCR beta family frequency. Ex vivo responses were dominated by HLA-C-restricted CMV-specific TCR beta clonotypes.

Germline V gene data show CDR1 as ENHRY and CDR2 as SYGVKD. V lost 4 bases and J 3 bases, leaving 6 bases between the germline ends. The CDR3 is made up of 13 amino acids. In this sample, this clonotype turned up a few times. Its antigen remains unidentified. One entry per CDR3 protein, called by TCRdb with MiXCR from the reads. The sample has roughly 920,000 distinct CDR3 sequences, approximately 31% seen once. The sample in question was cultured CD8+ T cells from PBMCs, obtained from culture after CMV antigen stimulation. The receptor was isolated from a human donor in good health (CMV status not recorded). Some clones in this sample may be carry-over from other donors' samples. The V gene is TRBV10-3, the J gene TRBJ1-4; weak D call: TRBD1 (5 bases). DNA for the CDR3: TGTGCCATCAGTGTCAGGGCTAATGAAAAACTGTTTTTT. It is translated as CAISVRANEKLFF.